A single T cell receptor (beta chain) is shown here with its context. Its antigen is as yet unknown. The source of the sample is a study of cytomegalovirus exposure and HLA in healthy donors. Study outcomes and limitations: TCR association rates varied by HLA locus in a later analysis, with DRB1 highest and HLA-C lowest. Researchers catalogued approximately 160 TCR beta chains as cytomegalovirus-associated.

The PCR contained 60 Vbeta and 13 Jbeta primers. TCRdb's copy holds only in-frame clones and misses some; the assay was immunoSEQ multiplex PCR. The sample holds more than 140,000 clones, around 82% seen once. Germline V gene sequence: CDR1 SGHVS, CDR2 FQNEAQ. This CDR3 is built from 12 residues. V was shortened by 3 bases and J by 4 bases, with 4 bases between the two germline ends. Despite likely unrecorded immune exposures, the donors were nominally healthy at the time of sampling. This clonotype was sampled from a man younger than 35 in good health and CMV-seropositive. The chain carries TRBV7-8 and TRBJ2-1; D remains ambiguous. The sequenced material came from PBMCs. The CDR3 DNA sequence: TGTGCCAGCAGCTTCCTTTACAATGAGCAGTTCTTC. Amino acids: CASSFLYNEQFF.